This is a list of T cell receptor beta chains from one sample in a study of T-cell reconstitution after alpha-beta-depleted transplantation in children. TCRdb used MiXCR to reprocess the PCR reads, holding one entry per CDR3 protein. The sample lists fewer than 450,000 distinct CDR3 sequences; around 15% were seen once. The sequences come from PBMCs, mostly from graft donor cells, collected 360 days after TCRalphabeta/CD19-depleted stem cell transplant. The receptor set was obtained from a male patient under 10 years old who had a stem cell transplant for acute lymphoblastic leukemia, so the T cells may come from the graft donor. Both conserved end residues are part of each CDR3. Each record gives: CDR3 DNA, CDR3 protein, D gene, J gene, CDR3 length, V gene, clone size. D genes are given only for firm matches. Clone size appears in some rows only: once, few, many, or a class for an expanded clone.

TGTGCCAGCAGTTTAGCTGGGGGAGGGCCCCACTACAAACTGTTTTTT	CASSLAGGGPHYKLFF	.	TRBJ1-4	16	TRBV12-3/TRBV12-4	.
TGCAGCGTTTACAACAGGATCCACTATGGCTACACCTTC	CSVYNRIHYGYTF	.	TRBJ1-2	13	TRBV29-1	few
TGCAGCGTTCGGGACGGGAGCTCCTACGAGCAGTACTTC	CSVRDGSSYEQYF	.	TRBJ2-7	13	TRBV29-1	few
TGTGCCAGCAGCGTGGACTACGCCACTAACAATGAGCAGTTCTTC	CASSVDYATNNEQFF	.	TRBJ2-1	15	TRBV5-6	few
TGTGCCAGCAGCGACCGACTAGCTGCAGGGATGGAGCTGTTTTTT	CASSDRLAAGMELFF	TRBD2	TRBJ2-2	15	TRBV9	many
TGTGCTAGTGGTTTGCCTCAGGGGGCAAAGTACTATGGCTACACCTTC	CASGLPQGAKYYGYTF	TRBD1	TRBJ1-2	16	TRBV12-5	.
TGTGCCAGTAGCATAAGATCGGCCAATCAGCCCCAGCATTTT	CASSIRSANQPQHF	.	TRBJ1-5	14	TRBV19	few
TGTGCCAGCAGCAAGAGGGGCTCGAGGGGGTCCTCCTACGAGCAGTACTTC	CASSKRGSRGSSYEQYF	.	TRBJ2-7	17	TRBV21-1	few
TGTGCCAGCTCTAGTACGGACAGGGACTACGAGCAGTACTTC	CASSSTDRDYEQYF	TRBD1	TRBJ2-7	14	TRBV2	.
TGCGCCAGCAGCCTGGGAGGTGGCTCTGGGGCCAACGTCCTGACTTTC	CASSLGGGSGANVLTF	.	TRBJ2-6	16	TRBV5-1	few
TGTGCCTCCTCCGGAGCGGCCTCCTACAATGAGCAGTTCTTC	CASSGAASYNEQFF	.	TRBJ2-1	14	TRBV6-2/TRBV6-3	.
TGCAGCGTACAATACAGGGGAGCGGGGTACTACGAGCAGTACTTC	CSVQYRGAGYYEQYF	.	TRBJ2-7	15	TRBV29-1	.
TGCAGTGCTAGAGAGGGAACTAGCGGGAGATACAATGAGCAGTTCTTC	CSAREGTSGRYNEQFF	TRBD2	TRBJ2-1	16	TRBV20-1	few
TGTGCCACCCACTCAGGGACAGTGGGTTTAACCGGGGAGCTGTTTTTT	CATHSGTVGLTGELFF	TRBD1	TRBJ2-2	16	TRBV10-3	few
TGTGCCAGCAGCGTCGGGGTCGCGGGAGTGACAGATACGCAGTATTTT	CASSVGVAGVTDTQYF	TRBD2	TRBJ2-3	16	TRBV9	many
TGCAGTGCTAGAGTGAGCGGGCGTACAGATACGCAGTATTTT	CSARVSGRTDTQYF	.	TRBJ2-3	14	TRBV20-1	.
TGTGCCAGCAGCCTAACTAGCGGGAGCCCCTACAATGAGCAGTTCTTC	CASSLTSGSPYNEQFF	TRBD2	TRBJ2-1	16	TRBV7-9	few
TGCGCCAGCTCGACTAGCGCTATGGGGGAGCAGTACTTC	CASSTSAMGEQYF	TRBD2	TRBJ2-7	13	TRBV5-1	few
TGTGCCAGCAGCTTATGGTGGACAGGGGGAAATACCGGGGAGCTGTTTTTT	CASSLWWTGGNTGELFF	TRBD1	TRBJ2-2	17	TRBV5-6	.
TGTGCCAGCAGCGTGGTCTCGGTCGCAACTAATGAAAAACTGTTTTTT	CASSVVSVATNEKLFF	.	TRBJ1-4	16	TRBV5-5	few
TGCGCCAGCAGCCTACTGCCGGACAGGGTGCAGTTCGGTTATGGCTACACCTTC	CASSLLPDRVQFGYGYTF	TRBD1	TRBJ1-2	18	TRBV4-3	few
TGTGCCACCAGCAGGGACAGGGCTTCCCAAGAGACCCAGTACTTC	CATSRDRASQETQYF	TRBD1	TRBJ2-5	15	TRBV15	many
TGCGCCAGCAGCCAGATGGGATCAGGGAGAGCCGAGCAGTACTTC	CASSQMGSGRAEQYF	.	TRBJ2-7	15	TRBV4-3	.
TGTGCCTGGAGTTGGGGACAAGGGCAGTACACTGAAGCTTTCTTT	CAWSWGQGQYTEAFF	.	TRBJ1-1	15	TRBV30	.
TGTGCCACCAGTGACATTAACTATGGCTACACCTTC	CATSDINYGYTF	.	TRBJ1-2	12	TRBV24-1	few
TGTGCCAGCACCCTCGGGACGGTTGCAGGGACCCAGTACTTC	CASTLGTVAGTQYF	.	TRBJ2-5	14	TRBV28	.
TGTGCCAGCAGCCACGGACTAGCGGCTTACAATGAGCAGTTCTTC	CASSHGLAAYNEQFF	TRBD2	TRBJ2-1	15	TRBV7-2	many
TGCAGCGACATTCAGGCGATCACAGATACGCAGTATTTT	CSDIQAITDTQYF	.	TRBJ2-3	13	TRBV29-1	few
TGTGCCAGCAGCTTAGTAGGGACTAGCGGGAGCCCAGATACGCAGTATTTT	CASSLVGTSGSPDTQYF	TRBD2	TRBJ2-3	17	TRBV7-2	.
TGTGCCACCAGTGACGGGGAGCTGTTTTTT	CATSDGELFF	.	TRBJ2-2	10	TRBV24-1	few
TGTGCCTCGACCACGGGACGGCAGAGTGGCTACACCTTC	CASTTGRQSGYTF	.	TRBJ1-2	13	TRBV10-3	.
TGTGCCAGCAGTGAATCTTTAAACATTCAGTACTTC	CASSESLNIQYF	.	TRBJ2-4	12	TRBV2	few
TGTGCCAGCAGCCAAGAGGCGGGCGGGGAGCTGTTTTTT	CASSQEAGGELFF	.	TRBJ2-2	13	TRBV16	many
TGCGCCAGCAGCCAAGATCTCCGGGGAGGGGAGGCTTTCTTT	CASSQDLRGGEAFF	.	TRBJ1-1	14	TRBV4-3	many
TGTGCCAGCAGCCAAGCCCGGCGAAGCGGGGATTACAATGAGCAGTTCTTC	CASSQARRSGDYNEQFF	TRBD2	TRBJ2-1	17	TRBV4-2	many
TGCAGCGTTTCCCTAGGCTACGAGCAGTACTTC	CSVSLGYEQYF	.	TRBJ2-7	11	TRBV29-1	.
TGTGCCAGCAGCCCCCTCGGGACTACTCGCTACGAGCAGTACTTC	CASSPLGTTRYEQYF	TRBD2	TRBJ2-7	15	TRBV3-1	.
TGTGCCAGCAGTCTCCCGGGGGACAGGTCCTACGAGCAGTACTTC	CASSLPGDRSYEQYF	TRBD1	TRBJ2-7	15	TRBV25-1	.